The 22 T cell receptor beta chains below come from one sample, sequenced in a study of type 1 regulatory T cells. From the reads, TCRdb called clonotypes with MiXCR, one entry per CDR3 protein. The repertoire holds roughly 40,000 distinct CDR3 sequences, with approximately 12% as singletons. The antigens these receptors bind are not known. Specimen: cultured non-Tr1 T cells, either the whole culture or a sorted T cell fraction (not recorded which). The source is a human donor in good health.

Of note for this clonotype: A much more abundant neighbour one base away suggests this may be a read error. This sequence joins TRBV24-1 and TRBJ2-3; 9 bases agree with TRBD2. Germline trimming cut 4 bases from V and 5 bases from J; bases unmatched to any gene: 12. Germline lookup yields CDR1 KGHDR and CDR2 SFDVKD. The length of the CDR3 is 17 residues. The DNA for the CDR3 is TGTGCCACCAGTGACCAAGGTGGTAGTAGCGGGAGAGATACGCAGTATTTT. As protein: CATSDQGGSSGRDTQYF.

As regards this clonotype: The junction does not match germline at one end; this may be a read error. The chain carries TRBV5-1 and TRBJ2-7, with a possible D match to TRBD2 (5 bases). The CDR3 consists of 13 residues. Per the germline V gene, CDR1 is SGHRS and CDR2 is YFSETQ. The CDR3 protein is CAGSDPGSYEQYF. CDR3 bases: TGCGCCGGCAGTGATCCGGGATCCTACGAGCAGTACTTC.

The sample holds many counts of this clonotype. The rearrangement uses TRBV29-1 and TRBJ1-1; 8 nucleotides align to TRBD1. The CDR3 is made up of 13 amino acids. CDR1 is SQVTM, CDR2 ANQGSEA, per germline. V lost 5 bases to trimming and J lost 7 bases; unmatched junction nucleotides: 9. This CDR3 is CSVSTGAPVEAFF. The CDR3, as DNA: TGCAGCGTTTCGACAGGGGCCCCCGTTGAAGCTTTCTTT.

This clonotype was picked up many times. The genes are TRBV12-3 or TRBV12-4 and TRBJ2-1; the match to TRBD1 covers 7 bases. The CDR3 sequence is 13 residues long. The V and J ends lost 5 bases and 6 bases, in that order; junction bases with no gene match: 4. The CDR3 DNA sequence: TGTGCCAGCAGTACACGGACAGGCAATGAGCAGTTCTTC. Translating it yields CASSTRTGNEQFF.

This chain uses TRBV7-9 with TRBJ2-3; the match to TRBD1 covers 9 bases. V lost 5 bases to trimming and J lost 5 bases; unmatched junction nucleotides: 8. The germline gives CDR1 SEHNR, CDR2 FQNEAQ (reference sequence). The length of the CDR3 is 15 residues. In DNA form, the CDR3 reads TGTGCCAGCAGCCTGACGGACAGGGGTATAGATACGCAGTATTTT. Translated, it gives CASSLTDRGIDTQYF.

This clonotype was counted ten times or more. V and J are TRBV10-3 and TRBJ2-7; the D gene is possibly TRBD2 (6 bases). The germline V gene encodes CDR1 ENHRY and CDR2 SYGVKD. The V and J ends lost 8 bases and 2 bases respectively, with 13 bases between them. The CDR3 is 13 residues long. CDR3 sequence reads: CAIGPGGTYEQYF. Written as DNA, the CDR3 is TGTGCCATCGGCCCTGGGGGGACCTACGAGCAGTACTTC.

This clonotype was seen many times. CDR3 nucleotide sequence: TGTGCCAGCAGTTTCCGGACAGGGCTAATGAACACTGAAGCTTTCTTT. Protein: CASSFRTGLMNTEAFF. V usage is TRBV12-3 or TRBV12-4 and J usage is TRBJ1-1, with TRBD1 matching 8 bases. V shed 3 bases, J shed 0 bases, and the junction held 6 bases outside the gene matches. CDR3 length equals 16 residues.

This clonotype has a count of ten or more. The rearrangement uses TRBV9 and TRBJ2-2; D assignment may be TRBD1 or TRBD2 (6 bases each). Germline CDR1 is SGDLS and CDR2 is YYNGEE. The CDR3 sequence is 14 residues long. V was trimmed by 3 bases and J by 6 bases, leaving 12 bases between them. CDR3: CASSGGAAAGELFF. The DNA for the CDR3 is TGTGCCAGCAGCGGGGGGGCCGCGGCCGGGGAGCTGTTTTTT. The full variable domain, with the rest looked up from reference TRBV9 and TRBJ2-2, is DSGVTQTPKHLITATGQRVTLRCSPRSGDLSVYWYQQSLDQGLQFLIQYYNGEERAKGNILERFSAQQFPDLHSELNLSSLELGDSALYFCASSGGAAAGELFFGEGSRLTVL.

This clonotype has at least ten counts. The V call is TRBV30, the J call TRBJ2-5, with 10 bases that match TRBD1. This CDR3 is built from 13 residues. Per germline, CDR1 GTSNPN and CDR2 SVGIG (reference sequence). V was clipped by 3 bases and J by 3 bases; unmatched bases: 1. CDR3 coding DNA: TGTGCCTGGAGGACAGGGGGCAAAGAGACCCAGTACTTC. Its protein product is CAWRTGGKETQYF.

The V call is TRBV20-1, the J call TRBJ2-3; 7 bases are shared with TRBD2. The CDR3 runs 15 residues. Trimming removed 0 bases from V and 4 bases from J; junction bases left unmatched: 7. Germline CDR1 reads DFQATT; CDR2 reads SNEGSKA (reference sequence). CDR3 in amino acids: CSARDLGGRSDTQYF. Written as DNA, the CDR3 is TGCAGTGCTAGAGATCTAGGCGGGAGATCAGATACGCAGTATTTT.

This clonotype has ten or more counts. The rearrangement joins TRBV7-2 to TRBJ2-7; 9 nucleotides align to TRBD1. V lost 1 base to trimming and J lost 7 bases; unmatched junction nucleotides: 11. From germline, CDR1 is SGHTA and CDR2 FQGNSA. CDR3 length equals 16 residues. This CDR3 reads CASSLVPGQGMGEQYF. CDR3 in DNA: TGTGCCAGCAGCTTAGTTCCGGGACAGGGAATGGGGGAGCAGTACTTC. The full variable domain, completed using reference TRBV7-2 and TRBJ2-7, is GAGVSQSPSNKVTEKGKDVELRCDPISGHTALYWYRQSLGQGLEFLIYFQGNSAPDKSGLPSDRFSAERTGGSVSTLTIQRTQQEDSAVYLCASSLVPGQGMGEQYFGPGTRLTVT.

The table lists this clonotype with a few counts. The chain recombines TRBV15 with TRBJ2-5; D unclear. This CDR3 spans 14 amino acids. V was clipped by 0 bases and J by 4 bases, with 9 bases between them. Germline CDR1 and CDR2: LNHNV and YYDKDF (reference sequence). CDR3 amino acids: CATSRDSSSETQYF. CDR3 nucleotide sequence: TGTGCCACCAGCAGAGATAGTTCGTCAGAGACCCAGTACTTC.

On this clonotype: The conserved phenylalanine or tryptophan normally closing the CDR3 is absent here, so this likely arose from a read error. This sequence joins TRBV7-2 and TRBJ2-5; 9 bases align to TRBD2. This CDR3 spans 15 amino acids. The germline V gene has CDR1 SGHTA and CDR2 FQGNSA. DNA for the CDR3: TGCGCCAGCATCCTGGGACTAGCACCCGGAGAGACCCAGTACTCA. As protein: CASILGLAPGETQYS.

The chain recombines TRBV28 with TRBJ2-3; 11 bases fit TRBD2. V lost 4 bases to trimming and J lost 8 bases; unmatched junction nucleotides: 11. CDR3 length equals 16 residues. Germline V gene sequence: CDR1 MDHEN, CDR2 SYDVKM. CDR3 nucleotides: TGTGCCAGCAGTTCCGTAGCGGGAGGGCGTCCGGGTACGCAGTATTTT. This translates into CASSSVAGGRPGTQYF.

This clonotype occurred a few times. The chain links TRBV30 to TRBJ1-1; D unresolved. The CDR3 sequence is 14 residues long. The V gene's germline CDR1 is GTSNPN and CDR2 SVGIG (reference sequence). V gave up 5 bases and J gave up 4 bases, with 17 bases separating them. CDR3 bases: TGTGCCTGGGCTTCATCGGGGTTTGGCACTGAAGCTTTCTTT. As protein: CAWASSGFGTEAFF.

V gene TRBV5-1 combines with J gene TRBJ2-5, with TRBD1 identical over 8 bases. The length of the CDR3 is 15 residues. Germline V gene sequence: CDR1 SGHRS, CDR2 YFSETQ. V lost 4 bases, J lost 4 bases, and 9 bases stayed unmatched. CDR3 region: CASSGTGVMGETQYF. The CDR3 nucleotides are TGCGCCAGCAGCGGGACAGGTGTTATGGGAGAGACCCAGTACTTC.

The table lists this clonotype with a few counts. Here the CDR3 DNA reads TGTGCCAGCAGTTTACTTCAAACAGGGTCTGGAGAGCAGTACTTC. It encodes CASSLLQTGSGEQYF. This chain uses TRBV27 with TRBJ2-7, with D possibly TRBD1 on 6 matching bases. Germline V gives CDR1 MNHEY, CDR2 SMNVEV (reference sequence). The V end was cut by 2 bases, the J end by 7 bases, with 18 bases between. This CDR3 spans 15 amino acids.

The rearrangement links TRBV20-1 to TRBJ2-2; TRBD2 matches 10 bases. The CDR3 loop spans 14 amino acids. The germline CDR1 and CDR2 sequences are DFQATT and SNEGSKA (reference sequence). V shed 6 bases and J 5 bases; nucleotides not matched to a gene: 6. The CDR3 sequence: CSAKLAGFTGELFF. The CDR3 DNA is TGCAGTGCCAAACTAGCGGGGTTTACCGGGGAGCTGTTTTTT.

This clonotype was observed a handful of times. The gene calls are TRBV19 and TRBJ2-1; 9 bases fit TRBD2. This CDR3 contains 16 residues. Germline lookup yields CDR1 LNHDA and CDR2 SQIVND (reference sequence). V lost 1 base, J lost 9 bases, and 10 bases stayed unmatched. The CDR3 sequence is CASSIVPSGEWREQFF. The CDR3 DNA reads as TGTGCCAGTAGTATAGTCCCTAGCGGGGAGTGGCGTGAGCAGTTCTTC.

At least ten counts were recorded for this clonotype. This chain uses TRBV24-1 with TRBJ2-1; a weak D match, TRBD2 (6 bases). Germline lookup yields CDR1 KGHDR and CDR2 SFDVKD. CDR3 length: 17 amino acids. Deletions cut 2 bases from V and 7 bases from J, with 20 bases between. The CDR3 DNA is TGTGCCACCAGTGATTCGGCCCCGGGACTGCTCTGGAATGAGCAGTTCTTC. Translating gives CATSDSAPGLLWNEQFF.

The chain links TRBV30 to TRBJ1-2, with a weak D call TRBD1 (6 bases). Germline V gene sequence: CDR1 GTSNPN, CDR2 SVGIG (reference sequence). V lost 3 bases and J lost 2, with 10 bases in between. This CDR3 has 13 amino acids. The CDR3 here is CAWRVGGNYGYTF. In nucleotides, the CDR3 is TGTGCCTGGAGAGTGGGGGGCAACTATGGCTACACCTTC. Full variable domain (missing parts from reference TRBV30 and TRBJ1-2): SQTIHQWPATLVQPVGSPLSLECTVEGTSNPNLYWYRQAAGRGLQLLFYSVGIGQISSEVPQNLSASRPQDRQFILSSKKLLLSDSGFYLCAWRVGGNYGYTFGSGTRLTVV.

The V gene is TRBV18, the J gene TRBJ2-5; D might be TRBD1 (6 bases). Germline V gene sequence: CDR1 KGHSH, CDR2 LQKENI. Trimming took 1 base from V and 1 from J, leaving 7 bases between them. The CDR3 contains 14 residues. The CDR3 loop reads CASSPQQGQETQYF. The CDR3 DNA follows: TGTGCCAGCTCACCACAACAGGGCCAAGAGACCCAGTACTTC.